The 7 T cell receptor beta chains below come from one sample, sequenced in a study of T cells in women clearing cervical HPV infection. TCRdb's copy holds only in-frame clones and misses some; the assay was immunoSEQ multiplex PCR. This table lists tens of thousands of clones. Sequenced: blood buffy coat. All receptors come from a woman between 18 and 75 years old with a cervical HPV16 infection that either progressed to CIN3+ or cleared (not recorded which).

A note on this clone: The read ends 3 residues early relative to the CDR3; the germline J gene fills the gap. This chain links TRBV11-2 with TRBJ1-2; possible D gene TRBD1, 5 bases. Germline CDR1 and CDR2: SGHAT and FQNNGV. CDR3 length: 13 residues. The CDR3 bases that were read are TGTGCCAGCAGCTTAGATCGGGGGAGAAGC. Translated, it gives CASSLDRGRS. The whole CDR3 protein is CASSLDRGRSYTF.

Turning to this clone: Read sequence stops 3 residues before the CDR3 end, and the germline J gene provides the missing end. The chain is built from TRBV7-9 and TRBJ2-3, with a tentative D call TRBD2 (5 bases). V gave up 3 bases and J gave up 6 bases, with 10 bases separating them. The CDR3 totals 13 residues. Germline V gives CDR1 SEHNR, CDR2 FQNEAQ (reference sequence). Incomplete CDR3 DNA: TGTGCCAGCAGCTTGGACTCTGGGGATACG. Encoded protein: CASSLDSGDT. In full, the CDR3 is CASSLDSGDTQYF.

Remarks on this clone: The read falls 3 residues short of the CDR3 end, and the missing part is taken from the germline J gene. This rearrangement joins TRBV19 to TRBJ1-3, with 7 bases matching TRBD1. Germline CDR1 reads LNHDA; CDR2 reads SQIVND (reference sequence). V trimming: 9 bases; J trimming: 0 bases; junction bases outside the gene matches: 5. This CDR3 is built from 14 residues. CDR3 DNA, as far as it was read: TGTGCCAGCCACAGGGGTTTCTCTGGAAACACC. This translates into CASHRGFSGNT. The full CDR3 reads CASHRGFSGNTIYF.

Worth noting for this clone: Read coverage stops 3 residues before the CDR3 terminus; the germline J gene supplies the remainder. This chain connects TRBV19 to TRBJ2-3; unclear D gene. Germline assignment: CDR1 LNHDA and CDR2 SQIVND (reference sequence). The CDR3 length is 14 residues. The CDR3 here is CASSIPIPGLPQYF. The part of the CDR3 DNA that was read is TGTGCCAGTAGTATCCCGATCCCGGGTCTGCCG.

Points on this clone: The read ends 3 residues early relative to the CDR3; the germline J gene fills the gap. The chain employs TRBV2 and TRBJ2-3; 7 bases map to TRBD1. Germline assignment: CDR1 SNHLY and CDR2 FYNNEI. CDR3 length equals 14 residues. V shed 3 bases and J 3 bases; nucleotides not matched to a gene: 3. The DNA read from the CDR3 is TGTGCCAGCAGTGAGGGCAGGGGGACAGATACG. Amino acid sequence: CASSEGRGTDT. The full CDR3 protein reads CASSEGRGTDTQYF.

In regard to this clone: The read is 3 residues too short to cover the CDR3 end, so that end is filled in from the germline J gene. The chain couples TRBV30 to TRBJ1-2; D is perhaps TRBD1 (6 bases). The CDR3 totals 13 residues. V dropped 1 base and J dropped 5 bases, with 11 bases sitting between them. From germline, CDR1 is GTSNPN and CDR2 SVGIG (reference sequence). The sequenced part of the CDR3 DNA is TGTGCCTGGAGTGGAACAGGGAGGTATGGC. This encodes CAWSGTGRYG. The whole CDR3 is CAWSGTGRYGYTF. Looking up the rest from reference TRBV30 and TRBJ1-2 gives the full variable domain: SQTIHQWPATLVQPVGSPLSLECTVEGTSNPNLYWYRQAAGRGLQLLFYSVGIGQISSEVPQNLSASRPQDRQFILSSKKLLLSDSGFYLCAWSGTGRYGYTFGSGTRLTVV.

Details on this clone: The CDR3 end lies 3 residues beyond the end of the read and is filled in from the germline J gene. This chain links TRBV20-1 with TRBJ1-4, with D unresolved. Germline CDR1 and CDR2: DFQATT and SNEGSKA (reference sequence). The CDR3 length is 11 residues. The V and J ends lost 7 bases and 8 bases respectively, with 11 bases between them. Here the CDR3 reads CSGPLSEKLFF. The part of the CDR3 DNA that was read is TGCAGTGGACCCCTTAGCGAAAAA.